This T cell receptor beta chain was found in a study of shared clonotypes between healthy human individuals. The protocol was immunoSEQ multiplex PCR, while the TCRdb copy is restricted to in-frame clones and leaves out a portion. This sample has millions of clones, with around nine tenths found just once. Note on this clone: Antigen unknown.

Regarding the study as a whole: A handful of donors had 4% to 6.5% of their naive CD4 clonotypes in common.

Healthy HIV-negative adults with no recent acute infections or vaccinations were recruited as donors. Partitioning of CD4+ cells yielded a CD45RA+ naive subset and a CD45RA-negative memory subset. Material: naive CD4+ T cells sorted from blood. Subset of the sample: CD45RA+ positively selected. The clonotype comes from a man between 18 and 29 years old in good health.

CDR3 DNA sequence: TGTGCCAGCAGTTTTGAGACAGGGTCGGGTCAGCCCCAGCATTTT. It is translated as CASSFETGSGQPQHF. The V call is TRBV27, the J call TRBJ1-5; TRBD1 matches at 7 bases. The CDR3 length is 15 residues. Germline CDR1 is MNHEY and CDR2 is SMNVEV (reference sequence). V trimming: 3 bases; J trimming: 6 bases; junction bases outside the gene matches: 8.